These 19 T cell receptor beta chains originate from one sample sequenced in a study of T-cell reconstitution after alpha-beta-depleted transplantation in children. Preparation of the TCRbeta library used unique molecular identifiers. Using its own MiXCR run on the PCR reads, TCRdb lists one record per CDR3 protein. The profile shows hundreds of thousands of distinct CDR3 sequences, 11% of them singletons. This sample comprised PBMCs, obtained before TCRalphabeta/CD19-depleted stem cell transplant. The receptor set was obtained from a child less than two years old with acute myeloid leukemia, due to receive a stem cell transplant.

This clonotype appeared many times. The chain couples TRBV5-1 to TRBJ2-7; 8 nucleotides align to TRBD2. The length of the CDR3 is 15 residues. V dropped 3 bases and J dropped 5; count of bases not matched to a gene: 10. Germline loops: CDR1 SGHRS, CDR2 YFSETQ. Here the CDR3 reads CASSSPEVAGNEQYF. CDR3 bases: TGCGCCAGCAGCTCGCCAGAGGTAGCGGGAAACGAGCAGTACTTC.

The gene calls are TRBV19 and TRBJ2-2; no clear D gene. The CDR3 length is 12 residues. From germline, CDR1 is LNHDA and CDR2 SQIVND (reference sequence). The V end was cut by 11 bases, the J end by 4 bases, with 11 bases between. The CDR3 coding sequence is TGTGCCCACCGGTCCGGCACCGGGGAGCTGTTTTTT. Translating gives CAHRSGTGELFF.

Ten or more counts support this clonotype. The gene calls are TRBV27 and TRBJ1-5; possible D gene TRBD1, 5 bases. This CDR3 spans 14 amino acids. Germline CDR1 is MNHEY and CDR2 is SMNVEV (reference sequence). V lost 10 bases to trimming and J lost 5 bases, with 18 bases between them. Here the CDR3 reads CATRRPGLHQPQHF. The CDR3 bases are TGTGCCACCCGCCGACCGGGACTCCATCAGCCCCAGCATTTT.

This clonotype was picked up many times. The J gene is TRBJ2-3, the V gene TRBV24-1; D is uncertain. This CDR3 has 13 amino acids. Germline V gene sequence: CDR1 KGHDR, CDR2 SFDVKD. The V end lost 4 bases, the J end lost 2 bases, and 6 bases lay between the germline ends. CDR3 DNA: TGTGCCACCAGTGAGGCTAACACAGATACGCAGTATTTT. It codes for CATSEANTDTQYF.

This clonotype came up many times. V is TRBV5-1 and J is TRBJ2-5, with a tentative D call TRBD2 (6 bases). The CDR3 spans 13 residues. Germline values: CDR1 SGHRS, CDR2 YFSETQ. V was shortened by 8 bases and J by 5 bases, with 16 bases between the two germline ends. CDR3 DNA: TGCGCCAGTAGGGACTCCCCGAGGGAGACCCAGTACTTC. Its translation: CASRDSPRETQYF.

This clonotype was seen ten or more times. V gene TRBV6-5 combines with J gene TRBJ2-5; 7 bases line up with TRBD2. The CDR3 has 12 amino acids. Trimming removed 4 bases from V and 4 bases from J; junction bases left unmatched: 0. The germline CDR1 and CDR2 sequences are MNHEY and SVGAGI. The CDR3 here is CASSWTRETQYF. CDR3 bases: TGTGCCAGCAGTTGGACTAGAGAGACCCAGTACTTC.

This chain joins TRBV19 and TRBJ1-1; D uncertain. CDR1 and CDR2 (germline): LNHDA, SQIVND (reference sequence). Trimming removed 10 bases from V and 6 bases from J, with 9 bases in between. CDR3 length equals 10 residues. The CDR3: CATPGAEAFF. The CDR3, as DNA: TGTGCCACACCGGGCGCTGAAGCTTTCTTT.

This clonotype was seen repeatedly, ten times or more. The chain uses TRBV12-3 or TRBV12-4 and TRBJ2-7; maybe TRBD1 (5 bases). The V and J ends lost 5 bases and 4 bases respectively, with 12 bases between them. This CDR3 has 13 residues. The CDR3 DNA is TGTGCCAGCAGTCCAGGGTCAGGTTACGAGCAGTACTTC. Its protein is CASSPGSGYEQYF.

This clonotype was recorded many times. The gene calls are TRBV27 and TRBJ2-3; 8 bases line up with TRBD2. Germline values: CDR1 MNHEY, CDR2 SMNVEV (reference sequence). After removal of 1 base from V and 6 bases from J, the junction contained 0 bases not matched to a gene. The CDR3 contains 13 residues. For the CDR3, the DNA is TGTGCCAGCAGTTTATTAGCGGGGGATACGCAGTATTTT. Residues: CASSLLAGDTQYF.

This clonotype was counted once. The chain uses TRBV11-2 and TRBJ2-7; 10 positions match TRBD2. The CDR3 contains 19 residues. The ends lost 5 bases at V and 1 base at J; junction bases unmatched: 17. The germline V gene encodes CDR1 SGHAT and CDR2 FQNNGV. DNA of the CDR3: TGTGCCAGCAGCCTTGGCACCTTAAAGGCTAGCGGGAGTTCCTACGAGCAGTACTTC. This encodes CASSLGTLKASGSSYEQYF.

The chain employs TRBV5-1 and TRBJ2-7; D is possibly TRBD2 (6 bases). V lost 7 bases, J lost 0 bases, and 14 bases lay in between. The CDR3 contains 14 residues. Germline V gene data show CDR1 as SGHRS and CDR2 as YFSETQ. The CDR3 reads CASGVAGSSYEQYF. In nucleotides, the CDR3 is TGCGCCAGCGGAGTGGCGGGGAGCTCCTACGAGCAGTACTTC.

This clonotype has a count of ten or more. The chain's CDR3 is CASSLGVPVGELFF. The CDR3, as DNA: TGTGCCAGCAGTTTAGGGGTACCGGTAGGGGAGCTGTTTTTT. The chain is built from TRBV28 and TRBJ2-2, with D uncertain. This CDR3 comprises 14 residues. V was shortened by 2 bases and J by 8 bases, with 12 bases between the two germline ends. Germline CDR1 is MDHEN and CDR2 is SYDVKM.

This clonotype was observed many times. This chain connects TRBV28 to TRBJ1-3; 10 bases agree with TRBD1. This CDR3 has 14 residues. V lost 2 bases to trimming and J lost 8 bases; unmatched junction nucleotides: 3. Germline CDR1 reads MDHEN; CDR2 reads SYDVKM. DNA for the CDR3: TGTGCCAGCAGTTTACCCGGACAGGGGGACACCATATATTTT. Translated, it gives CASSLPGQGDTIYF.

In this sample, this clonotype turned up many times. The chain carries TRBV11-2 and TRBJ2-1; no clear D gene. V was shortened by 2 bases and J by 7 bases, with 9 bases between the two germline ends. CDR3 size: 13 residues. Germline V lookup: CDR1 SGHAT, CDR2 FQNNGV. The CDR3 reads CASSLSLANEQFF. The CDR3 coding sequence is TGTGCCAGCAGCTTATCGTTGGCTAATGAGCAGTTCTTC. The whole variable domain, filled in from reference TRBV11-2 and TRBJ2-1, reads EAGVAQSPRYKIIEKRQSVAFWCNPISGHATLYWYQQILGQGPKLLIQFQNNGVVDDSQLPKDRFSAERLKGVDSTLKIQPAKLEDSAVYLCASSLSLANEQFFGPGTRLTVL.

This clonotype came up many times. This rearrangement joins TRBV18 to TRBJ1-4; perhaps TRBD1 as D (6 bases). Trimming removed 5 bases at V and 8 bases at J, with 15 bases between. The CDR3 extends over 14 amino acids. Per the germline V gene, CDR1 is KGHSH and CDR2 is LQKENI. The CDR3 spells CASSSRQEGEKLFF. CDR3 nucleotides: TGTGCCAGCTCAAGCCGACAGGAGGGGGAAAAACTGTTTTTT.

This clonotype was counted many times. The V gene is TRBV5-1, the J gene TRBJ1-3, with D unresolved. CDR1 SGHRS and CDR2 YFSETQ come from the germline V gene. V lost 5 bases, J lost 0 bases, and 9 bases lay in between. The CDR3 consists of 14 residues. CDR3 loop: CASRPGHSGNTIYF. DNA for the CDR3: TGCGCCAGCAGACCAGGCCACTCTGGAAACACCATATATTTT. The variable domain in full, with the rest retrieved from reference TRBV5-1 and TRBJ1-3, is KAGVTQTPRYLIKTRGQQVTLSCSPISGHRSVSWYQQTPGQGLQFLFEYFSETQRNKGNFPGRFSGRQFSNSRSEMNVSTLELGDSALYLCASRPGHSGNTIYFGEGSWLTVV.

This clonotype was detected ten times or more. J is TRBJ2-3 and V is TRBV5-8; the D gene is possibly TRBD1 (7 bases). CDR1 SGHTS and CDR2 YDEGEE come from the germline V gene. V was shortened by 4 bases and J by 14 bases, with 14 bases between the two germline ends. The CDR3 runs 11 residues. Written as DNA, the CDR3 is TGTGCCAGCAGCCGCGGGACAGTGGCGTATTTT. It is translated as CASSRGTVAYF.

This clonotype was counted at least ten times. The V call is TRBV12-3 or TRBV12-4, the J call TRBJ1-5; TRBD1 might be the D (5 bases). This CDR3 has 13 amino acids. The germline V and J ends were trimmed by 9 bases and 4 bases, with 13 bases remaining between them. CDR3 bases: TGTGCCAGTTGCGCTGGGGGAAATCAGCCCCAGCATTTT. The encoded protein is CASCAGGNQPQHF.

The sample holds many counts of this clonotype. The gene calls are TRBV20-1 and TRBJ2-7, with 7 bases matching TRBD2. The V and J ends lost 4 bases and 4 bases, in that order; junction bases with no gene match: 7. This CDR3 has 13 amino acids. Looked up from germline, CDR1 is DFQATT and CDR2 is SNEGSKA (reference sequence). CDR3 in DNA: TGCAGTGCTAATCGGGGGGAAATTTACGAGCAGTACTTC. It yields the protein CSANRGEIYEQYF.